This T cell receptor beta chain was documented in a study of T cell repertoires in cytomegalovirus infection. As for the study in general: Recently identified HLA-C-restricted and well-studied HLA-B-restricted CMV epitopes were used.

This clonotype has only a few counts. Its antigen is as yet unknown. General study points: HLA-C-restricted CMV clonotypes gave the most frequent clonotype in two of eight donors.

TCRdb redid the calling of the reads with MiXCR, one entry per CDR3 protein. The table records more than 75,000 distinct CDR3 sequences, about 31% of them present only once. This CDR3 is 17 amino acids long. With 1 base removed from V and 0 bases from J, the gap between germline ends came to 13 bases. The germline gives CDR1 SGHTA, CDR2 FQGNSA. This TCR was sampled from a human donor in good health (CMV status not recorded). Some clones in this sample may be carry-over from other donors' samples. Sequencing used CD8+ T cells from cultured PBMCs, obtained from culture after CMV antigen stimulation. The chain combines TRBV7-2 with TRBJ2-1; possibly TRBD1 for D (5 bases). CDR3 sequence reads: CASSLVTGRSSYNEQFF. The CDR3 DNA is TGTGCCAGCAGCTTAGTCACAGGAAGAAGCTCCTACAATGAGCAGTTCTTC.